This T cell receptor beta chain appears in the sequencing data of a study of response to subunit inactivated influenza vaccine (dated by TCRdb to about 2018). For the wider study: Deep quantitative T cell receptor repertoire profiling was used in the study to track responses to a trivalent subunit inactivated influenza vaccine.

Library preparation used RT-PCR. The instrument given in TCRdb is Illumina HiSeq 2500. TCRdb cleaned the public reads at Q25 with fastp, built clones with MiXCR and kept in-frame beta chains. Identical CDR3 proteins give one entry, which carries the most common genes and DNA. The sample table contains around 580,000 distinct CDR3 sequences; only one count was recorded for 12% of them. Together, the top ten hold about a tenth of the sample. Results and caveats for the whole study, not just this receptor: It was suggested by the authors that each seasonal influenza vaccination may recruit only a limited number of new T cells.

A few counts support this clonotype. It lacks a known antigen. Qualities for individual bases were not recorded, and no much larger clone is one base off. Trimming at the junction amounts to 0 bases on V and 5 bases on J, and the germline ends lie 13 bases apart. Reading from cysteine to phenylalanine, the CDR3 counts 15 amino acids. Only CDR3 DNA is held: 45 bases, read in frame from base 1. CDR1 and CDR2 are drawn from the germline V gene: SGHRS, YFSETQ. Recombination linked TRBV5-1 to TRBJ2-3, and the D gene may be TRBD2, 6 bases matching. This receptor was taken from a man in his forties or fifties who received an inactivated influenza vaccine. Donor details come from another sample of the same person, matched by shared clones. The sample in question was PBMCs from blood, obtained on the day of vaccination. The DNA sequence is given as TGCGCCAGCAGCTTGGATGGGAGGCCCAAAGATACGCAGTATTTT. It encodes CASSLDGRPKDTQYF. The reference TRBV5-1 and TRBJ2-3 proteins fill in what lies around the CDR3, so the full variable domain reads KAGVTQTPRYLIKTRGQQVTLSCSPISGHRSVSWYQQTPGQGLQFLFEYFSETQRNKGNFPGRFSGRQFSNSRSEMNVSTLELGDSALYLCASSLDGRPKDTQYFGPGTRLTVL.